This TCR beta chain stems from a study of regulatory T cells in long-lasting Graves disease (dated by TCRdb to the early 2020s). As for the study more broadly: Persistent Graves' disease was defined as persistently positive TSH receptor autoantibodies together with antithyroid drug treatment for over 5 years. The study was conducted in China and was registered as a clinical trial. On average, persistent Graves' disease patients in the clinical cohort had been on antithyroid drugs for roughly 11 years. Peripheral blood TCR sequencing and RNA sequencing compared persistent Graves' disease patients with newly diagnosed Graves' disease patients. A total of around 33 samples underwent TCR sequencing, from roughly 13 patients with persistent Graves' disease and some 20 patients with newly diagnosed Graves' disease.

This clonotype has a count of ten or more. The antigen it recognizes is unknown. Per-nucleotide qualities are absent, and no much larger clonotype sits a single base away. The CDR3 sequence holds 15 residues, the cysteine and phenylalanine included. The entry retains the CDR3 DNA only, 45 bases that are in frame from base 1. The germline V gene yields MDHEN for CDR1 and SYDVKM for CDR2. The junction carries 13 bases between V and J, which are trimmed by 6 bases and 1 base respectively. The library relied on multiplex PCR. The sequencer listed for this sample is Illumina HiSeq 4000. CDR3 regions were amplified by Arm-PCR with iRepertoire HTBI primers to construct TCR beta libraries. Gel purification was performed on PCR products prior to sequencing. The original pipeline was this. Gene usage analysis of CDR3 amino acid clonotypes relied on the approximately 68 TRBV and 14 TRBJ segments identified across samples. COPE and FqMerger were used to merge filtered high-quality paired reads into contigs. BLAST was used to align contigs to IMGT TRBV, TRBD and TRBJ reference genes, with CDR3 defined following IMGT. Highly expanded clones were defined as clonotypes with a frequency above 0.1%. Shannon entropy was used to measure repertoire diversity, and the Gini coefficient was used to measure V-J evenness. Public clonotypes were defined as clonotypes shared by more than one individual. TCRdb took the public reads, trimmed them with fastp at Q25, ran MiXCR for clone calling and kept in-frame beta chains. Duplicate CDR3 protein sequences are folded into a single record with the most common DNA and genes. None of the V and J calls come from the authors' own analysis; TCRdb made them. The sample table shows a few hundred thousand distinct CDR3 sequences, and approximately 23% are seen once. Around 13% of the sample comes from the top ten.

The time point label of this sample denotes: persistent/refractory GD, antithyroid drugs over 5 years with positive TRAb. RNA was extracted from PBMCs in TRIzol for both TCR sequencing and RNA sequencing. The diagnosis of Graves' disease was made according to American Thyroid Association guidelines. Recruitment of patients was carried out at an endocrinology department in Xi'an, China. Each patient gave roughly 10 milliliters of peripheral blood, collected in an EDTA anticoagulant tube. PBMCs were isolated by Ficoll Paque Plus density gradient separation without further T cell sorting. RNA quality was checked with an Agilent 2100 Bioanalyzer and agarose gel, and concentration with a NanoDrop 2000. The investigation overall reported the following: Persistent Graves' disease patients showed lower TCR Shannon entropy and fewer highly expanded clones than newly diagnosed patients, suggesting clonal expansion. A larger number of public clonotypes was shared among persistent patients (around 3,000) than among newly diagnosed patients (approximately 1,000). Only the TCR beta chain was sequenced and analyzed. Persistent disease showed preferential use of TRBV28, TRBJ1-2 and TRBJ2-5, whereas newly diagnosed disease favored TRBV20-1 and TRBJ2-1. The small sample size was acknowledged by the authors as a limitation that may reduce accuracy. Peripheral blood alone was examined, since thyroid tissue, which constituted the primary lesion, could not be accessed.

The TCR sequence derives from a female donor with Graves disease. The rearrangement joined TRBV28 to TRBJ1-5; no confident D gene assignment can be made. The starting material was peripheral blood mononuclear cells (PBMCs), obtained when the disease was refractory, from a patient treated with antithyroid drugs. The DNA sequence is given as TGTGCCAGCAGGGTGGTTCGAATAAGCAATCAGCCCCAGCATTTT. Its protein is CASRVVRISNQPQHF.